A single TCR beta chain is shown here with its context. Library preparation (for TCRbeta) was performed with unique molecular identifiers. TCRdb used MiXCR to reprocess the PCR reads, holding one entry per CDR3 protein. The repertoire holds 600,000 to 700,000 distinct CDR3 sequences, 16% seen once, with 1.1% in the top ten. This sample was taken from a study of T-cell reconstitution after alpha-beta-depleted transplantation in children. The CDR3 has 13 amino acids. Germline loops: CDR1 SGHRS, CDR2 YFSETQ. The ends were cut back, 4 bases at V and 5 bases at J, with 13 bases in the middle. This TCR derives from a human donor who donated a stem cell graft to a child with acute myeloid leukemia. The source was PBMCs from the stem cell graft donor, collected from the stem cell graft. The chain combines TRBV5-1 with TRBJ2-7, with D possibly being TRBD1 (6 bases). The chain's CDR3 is CASSPVQGNEQYF. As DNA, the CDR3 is TGCGCCAGCAGCCCGGTACAGGGAAACGAGCAGTACTTC.